This T cell receptor (beta chain) appears in the sequencing data of a study of blood T cell repertoires in COVID-19. Across the study: Material from acute and convalescent COVID-19 was sourced from the United States, Italy and Spain.

This CDR3 spans 16 amino acids. Germline assignment: CDR1 MGHRA and CDR2 YSYEKL. J gave up 9 bases and V 1 base, and 8 bases lay outside the gene matches. Participants were placed into cohorts based on the clinical history they reported. Two consecutive negative NP/OP PCR tests, clearance, or resolved symptoms defined Cohort 3 recovery. Per the authors' pipeline: How many nucleated cells were present was estimated from reference gene primer amplification. The assay was immunoSEQ multiplex PCR, and TCRdb's table has in-frame clones only and misses some. Clone size and V and J calls were adopted from that table, with D and trimming inferred from the DNA. Among 390,000 or so clones, around nine tenths were seen once, and the ten largest hold 10%.

The sample comprised PBMCs or T cells enriched from blood (not recorded which). The chain uses TRBV4-1 and TRBJ1-6; the match to TRBD1 covers 8 bases. This receptor was identified in a woman aged 45-65 years who had recovered from COVID-19. CDR3 in amino acids: CASSQGRGRVFSPLHF. The CDR3 coding sequence is TGCGCCAGCAGCCAAGGCAGGGGGCGGGTGTTTTCACCCCTCCACTTT.